This T cell receptor (beta chain) was identified in a study of cytomegalovirus exposure and HLA in healthy donors. Overall study context: Ancestry clustering placed about 80% of around 400 genotyped donors in the Caucasian-associated cluster.

CDR1 SGHDN and CDR2 FVKESK come from the germline V gene. V lost 4 bases and J lost 7, with 20 bases in between. The CDR3 has 16 amino acids. The study, taken as a whole, reports: V segments that were indistinguishable, TRBV6-2 and TRBV6-3 among them, were omitted from analysis.

Comment on this clone: Its specificity is not known.

PCR involved 60 Vbeta and 13 Jbeta primers. Data came from immunoSEQ multiplex PCR; TCRdb stores just in-frame clones and leaves some out. The sample gives 180,000 or so clones, roughly four fifths of which show up once; about 2.1% is in the top ten. J is TRBJ1-5 and V is TRBV14; the D gene is possibly TRBD1 (5 bases). The sequence derives from a woman in her thirties in good health and CMV-seropositive. Input material: PBMCs. CDR3 in amino acids: CASSPPPGGVGQPQHF. The CDR3 DNA reads as TGTGCCAGCAGCCCCCCCCCGGGGGGAGTTGGACAGCCCCAGCATTTT.